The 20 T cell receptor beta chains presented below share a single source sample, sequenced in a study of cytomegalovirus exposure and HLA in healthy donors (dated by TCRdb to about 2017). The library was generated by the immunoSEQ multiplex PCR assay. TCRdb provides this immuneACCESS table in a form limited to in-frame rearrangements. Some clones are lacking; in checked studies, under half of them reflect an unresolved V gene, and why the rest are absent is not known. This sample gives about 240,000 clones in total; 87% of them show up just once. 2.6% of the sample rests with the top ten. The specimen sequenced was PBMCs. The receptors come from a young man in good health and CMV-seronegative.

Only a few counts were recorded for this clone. As DNA, the CDR3 is TGTGCCAGCAGCAGGAGGACAGGCGTGCTCGAGCAGTACTTC. Translating it yields CASSRRTGVLEQYF. The genes are TRBV7-2 and TRBJ2-7; the match to TRBD1 covers 7 bases. This CDR3 contains 14 residues. The ends lost 5 bases at V and 6 bases at J; junction bases unmatched: 10. CDR1 SGHTA and CDR2 FQGNSA come from the germline V gene.

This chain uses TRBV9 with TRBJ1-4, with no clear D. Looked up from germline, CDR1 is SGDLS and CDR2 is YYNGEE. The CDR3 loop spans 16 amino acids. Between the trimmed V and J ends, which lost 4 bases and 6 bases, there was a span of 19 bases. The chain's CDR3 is CASSPYSPTPYEKLFF. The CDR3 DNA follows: TGTGCCAGCAGCCCCTATTCACCCACCCCATATGAAAAACTGTTTTTT.

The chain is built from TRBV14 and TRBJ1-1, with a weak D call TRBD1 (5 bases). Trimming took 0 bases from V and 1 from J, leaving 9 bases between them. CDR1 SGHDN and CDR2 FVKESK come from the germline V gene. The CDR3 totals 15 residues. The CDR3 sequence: CASSQDLGQNTEAFF. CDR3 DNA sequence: TGTGCCAGCAGCCAAGATCTCGGACAGAACACTGAAGCTTTCTTT.

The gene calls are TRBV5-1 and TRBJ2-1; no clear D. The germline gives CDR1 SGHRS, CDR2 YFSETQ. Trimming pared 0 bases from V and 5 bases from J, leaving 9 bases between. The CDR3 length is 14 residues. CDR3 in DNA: TGCGCCAGCAGCTTGGGAGGAGCCAACAATGAGCAGTTCTTC. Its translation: CASSLGGANNEQFF.

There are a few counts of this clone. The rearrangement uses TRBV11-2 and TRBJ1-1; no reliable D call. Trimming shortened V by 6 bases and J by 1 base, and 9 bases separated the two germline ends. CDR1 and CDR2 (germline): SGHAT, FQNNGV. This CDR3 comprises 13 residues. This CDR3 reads CASSLLWNTEAFF. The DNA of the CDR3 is TGTGCCAGCAGTCTCCTTTGGAACACTGAAGCTTTCTTT. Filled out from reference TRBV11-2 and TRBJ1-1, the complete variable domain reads EAGVAQSPRYKIIEKRQSVAFWCNPISGHATLYWYQQILGQGPKLLIQFQNNGVVDDSQLPKDRFSAERLKGVDSTLKIQPAKLEDSAVYLCASSLLWNTEAFFGQGTRLTVV.

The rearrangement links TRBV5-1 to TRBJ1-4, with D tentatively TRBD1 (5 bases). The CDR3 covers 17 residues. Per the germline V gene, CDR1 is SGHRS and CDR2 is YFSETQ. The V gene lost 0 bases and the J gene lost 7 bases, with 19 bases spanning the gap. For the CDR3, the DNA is TGCGCCAGCAGCTTGGCCCCCAGGGCAGCCTTTGGTGAAAAACTGTTTTTT. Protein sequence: CASSLAPRAAFGEKLFF.

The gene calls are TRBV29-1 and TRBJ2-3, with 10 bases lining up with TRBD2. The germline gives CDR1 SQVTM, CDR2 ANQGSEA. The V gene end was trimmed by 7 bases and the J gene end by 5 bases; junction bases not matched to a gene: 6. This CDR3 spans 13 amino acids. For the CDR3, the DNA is TGCAGCGCCCTAGCGGGAGTTGGAGATACGCAGTATTTT. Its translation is CSALAGVGDTQYF.

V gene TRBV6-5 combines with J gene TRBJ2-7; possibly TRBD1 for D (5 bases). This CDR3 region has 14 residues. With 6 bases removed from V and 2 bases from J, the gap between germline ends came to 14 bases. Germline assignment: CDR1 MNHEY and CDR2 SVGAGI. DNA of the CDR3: TGTGCCAGCAGGACAGAAGGTGTCACCTACGAGCAGTACTTC. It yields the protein CASRTEGVTYEQYF.

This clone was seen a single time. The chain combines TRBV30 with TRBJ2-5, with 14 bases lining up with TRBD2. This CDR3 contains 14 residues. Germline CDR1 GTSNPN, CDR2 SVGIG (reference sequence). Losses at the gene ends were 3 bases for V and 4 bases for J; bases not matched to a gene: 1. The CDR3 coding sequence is TGTGCCTGGAGGGGACTAGCGGGAGTAGAGACCCAGTACTTC. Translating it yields CAWRGLAGVETQYF. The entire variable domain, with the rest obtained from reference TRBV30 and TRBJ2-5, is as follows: SQTIHQWPATLVQPVGSPLSLECTVEGTSNPNLYWYRQAAGRGLQLLFYSVGIGQISSEVPQNLSASRPQDRQFILSSKKLLLSDSGFYLCAWRGLAGVETQYFGPGTRLLVL.

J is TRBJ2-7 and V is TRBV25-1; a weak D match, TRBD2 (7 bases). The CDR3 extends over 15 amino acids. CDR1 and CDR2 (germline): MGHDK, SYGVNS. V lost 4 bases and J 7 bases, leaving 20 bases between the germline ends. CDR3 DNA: TGTGCCAGCAGTGGCACTCAGAGGGGGGGGGAAGAGCAGTACTTC. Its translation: CASSGTQRGGEEQYF.

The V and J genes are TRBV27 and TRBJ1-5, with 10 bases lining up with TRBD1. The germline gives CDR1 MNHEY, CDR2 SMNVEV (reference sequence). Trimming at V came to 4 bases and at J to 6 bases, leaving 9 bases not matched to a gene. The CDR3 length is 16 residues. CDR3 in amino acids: CASSSPGTGAGQPQHF. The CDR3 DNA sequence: TGTGCCAGCAGTTCACCCGGGACAGGGGCTGGTCAGCCCCAGCATTTT.

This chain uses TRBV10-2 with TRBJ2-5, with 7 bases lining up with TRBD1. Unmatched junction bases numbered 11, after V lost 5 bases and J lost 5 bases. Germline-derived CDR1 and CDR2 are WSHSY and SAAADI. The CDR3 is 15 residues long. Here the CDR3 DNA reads TGCGCCAGCAGTAACCCAGACAGGGCCCTTGAGACCCAGTACTTC. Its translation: CASSNPDRALETQYF.

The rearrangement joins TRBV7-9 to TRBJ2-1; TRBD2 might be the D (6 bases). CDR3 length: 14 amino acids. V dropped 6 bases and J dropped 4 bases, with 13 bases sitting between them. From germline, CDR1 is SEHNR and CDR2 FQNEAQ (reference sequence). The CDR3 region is CASSYSGLYNEQFF. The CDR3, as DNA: TGTGCCAGCAGTTATAGCGGTTTGTACAATGAGCAGTTCTTC. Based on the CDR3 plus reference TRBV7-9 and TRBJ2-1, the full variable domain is DTGVSQNPRHKITKRGQNVTFRCDPISEHNRLYWYRQTLGQGPEFLTYFQNEAQLEKSRLLSDRFSAERPKGSFSTLEIQRTEQGDSAMYLCASSYSGLYNEQFFGPGTRLTVL.

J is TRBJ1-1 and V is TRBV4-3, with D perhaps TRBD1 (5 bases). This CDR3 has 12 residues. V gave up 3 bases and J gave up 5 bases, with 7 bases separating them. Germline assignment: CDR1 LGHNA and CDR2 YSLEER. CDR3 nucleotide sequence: TGCGCCAGCAGCCAGGGGCAGACTGAAGCTTTCTTT. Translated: CASSQGQTEAFF.

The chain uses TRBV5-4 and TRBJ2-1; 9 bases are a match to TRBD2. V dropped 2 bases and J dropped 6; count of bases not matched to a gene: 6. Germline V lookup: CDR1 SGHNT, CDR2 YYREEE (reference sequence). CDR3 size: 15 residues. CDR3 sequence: CASSLVAGETNEQFF. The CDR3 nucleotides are TGTGCCAGCAGCTTAGTAGCGGGAGAGACCAATGAGCAGTTCTTC.

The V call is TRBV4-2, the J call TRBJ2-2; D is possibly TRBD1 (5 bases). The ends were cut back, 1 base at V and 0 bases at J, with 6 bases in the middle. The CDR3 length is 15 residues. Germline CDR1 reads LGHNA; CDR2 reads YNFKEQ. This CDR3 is CASSQGQSNTGELFF. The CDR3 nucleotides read TGTGCCAGCAGCCAAGGACAGTCGAACACCGGGGAGCTGTTTTTT.

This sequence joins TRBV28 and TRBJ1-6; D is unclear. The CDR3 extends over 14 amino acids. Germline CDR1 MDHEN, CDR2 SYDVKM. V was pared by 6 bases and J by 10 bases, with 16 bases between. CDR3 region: CASSSRLRYSPLHF. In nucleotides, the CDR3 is TGTGCCAGCAGCTCACGACTGCGGTACTCACCCCTCCACTTT.

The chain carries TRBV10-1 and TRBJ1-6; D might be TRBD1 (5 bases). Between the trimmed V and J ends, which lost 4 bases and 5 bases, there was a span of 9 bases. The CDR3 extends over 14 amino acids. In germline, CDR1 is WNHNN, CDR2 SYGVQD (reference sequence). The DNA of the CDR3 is TGCGCCAGCAGTGTGGCAGGGAATAATTCACCCCTCCACTTT. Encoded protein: CASSVAGNNSPLHF.

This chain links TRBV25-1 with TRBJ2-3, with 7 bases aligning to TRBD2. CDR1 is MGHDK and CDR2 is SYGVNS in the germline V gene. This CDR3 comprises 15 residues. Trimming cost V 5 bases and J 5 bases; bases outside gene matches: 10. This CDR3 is CASSRFAGDRDTQYF. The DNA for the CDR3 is TGTGCCAGCAGTCGCTTCGCGGGGGATAGAGATACGCAGTATTTT. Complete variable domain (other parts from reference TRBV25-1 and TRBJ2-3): EADIYQTPRYLVIGTGKKITLECSQTMGHDKMYWYQQDPGMELHLIHYSYGVNSTEKGDLSSESTVSRIRTEHFPLTLESARPSHTSQYLCASSRFAGDRDTQYFGPGTRLTVL.

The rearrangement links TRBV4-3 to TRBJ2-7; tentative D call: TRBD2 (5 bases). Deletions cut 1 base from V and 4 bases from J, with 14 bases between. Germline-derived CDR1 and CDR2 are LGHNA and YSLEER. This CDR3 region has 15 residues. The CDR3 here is CASSQGPGKGYEQYF. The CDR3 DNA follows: TGCGCCAGCAGCCAAGGACCCGGGAAGGGTTACGAGCAGTACTTC.